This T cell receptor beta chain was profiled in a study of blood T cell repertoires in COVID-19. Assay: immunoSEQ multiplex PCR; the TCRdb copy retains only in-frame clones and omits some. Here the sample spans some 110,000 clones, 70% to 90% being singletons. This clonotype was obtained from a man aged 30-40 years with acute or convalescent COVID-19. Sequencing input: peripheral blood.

CDR3 DNA sequence: TGTGCCAGTAGTATGGGGCCGAACACTGAAGCTTTCTTT. Its protein is CASSMGPNTEAFF. The chain is built from TRBV19 and TRBJ1-1, with D perhaps TRBD1 (5 bases). Looked up from germline, CDR1 is LNHDA and CDR2 is SQIVND (reference sequence). The V end lost 3 bases, the J end lost 1 base, and 6 bases lay between the germline ends. CDR3 length equals 13 residues.